The next 26 T cell receptor beta chains were all read from a single sample in a study of blood T cell repertoires in COVID-19. This table comes from immunoSEQ multiplex PCR, and its TCRdb copy is limited to in-frame clones, with some not included. The data contain 40,000 to 55,000 clones, roughly 92% of them singletons. The sample consisted of peripheral blood. These receptors all stem from a man aged 50 to 59 with COVID-19, enrolled during active disease.

This chain connects TRBV4-3 to TRBJ2-3; 11 bases align to TRBD2. CDR3 length: 17 amino acids. Unmatched junction bases numbered 6, after V lost 1 base and J lost 3 bases. CDR1 LGHNA and CDR2 YSLEER come from the germline V gene. CDR3 residues: CASSQGVAGGPTDTQYF. The CDR3 DNA is TGCGCCAGCAGCCAAGGGGTAGCGGGAGGGCCAACAGATACGCAGTATTTT.

For the CDR3, the DNA is TGTGTCAGAAGCTTAGTCAGAGATCCAAAGGGACTAGCGGGATCCTACGAGCAGTACTTC. Its translation: CVRSLVRDPKGLAGSYEQYF. The chain carries TRBV7-5 and TRBJ2-7; TRBD2 was called by the table and not checked on the DNA. TRBV7-5 is noted as a pseudogene. CDR3 size: 20 residues.

This chain joins TRBV11-2 and TRBJ1-5; the match to TRBD1 covers 9 bases. In germline, CDR1 is SGHAT, CDR2 FQNNGV. Unmatched junction bases numbered 2, after V lost 5 bases and J lost 0 bases. This CDR3 region has 15 residues. The CDR3 protein is CASSRTGDSNQPQHF. As DNA, the CDR3 is TGTGCCAGCAGCCGGACAGGGGATAGCAATCAGCCCCAGCATTTT. Filled out from reference TRBV11-2 and TRBJ1-5, the complete variable domain reads EAGVAQSPRYKIIEKRQSVAFWCNPISGHATLYWYQQILGQGPKLLIQFQNNGVVDDSQLPKDRFSAERLKGVDSTLKIQPAKLEDSAVYLCASSRTGDSNQPQHFGDGTRLSIL.

The rearrangement links TRBV28 to TRBJ1-3, with D unresolved. V was trimmed by 6 bases and J by 0 bases, leaving 6 bases between them. Germline CDR1 reads MDHEN; CDR2 reads SYDVKM. The CDR3 spans 13 residues. CDR3 protein: CASSRGSGNTIYF. The CDR3 DNA sequence: TGTGCCAGCAGCCGGGGCTCTGGAAACACCATATATTTT. The full variable domain, in which reference TRBV28 and TRBJ1-3 provide the parts outside the CDR3, is DVKVTQSSRYLVKRTGEKVFLECVQDMDHENMFWYRQDPGLGLRLIYFSYDVKMKEKGDIPEGYSVSREKKERFSLILESASTNQTSMYLCASSRGSGNTIYFGEGSWLTVV.

The chain couples TRBV5-1 to TRBJ2-2; TRBD1 is a possible D gene (6 bases). Germline V CDR1 and CDR2: SGHRS, YFSETQ. The ends were cut back, 5 bases at V and 4 bases at J, with 9 bases in the middle. The CDR3 extends over 13 amino acids. CDR3: CASRGGVTGELFF. The CDR3, as DNA: TGCGCCAGCAGAGGGGGAGTCACCGGGGAGCTGTTTTTT.

The genes are TRBV2 and TRBJ1-5; 7 bases map to TRBD1. V was clipped by 4 bases and J by 5 bases; unmatched bases: 2. Germline lookup yields CDR1 SNHLY and CDR2 FYNNEI. This CDR3 spans 13 amino acids. The DNA of the CDR3 is TGTGCCAGCAGTGGGGACAGCGATCAGCCCCAGCATTTT. Residues: CASSGDSDQPQHF.

The rearrangement uses TRBV9 and TRBJ2-1; no reliable D call. CDR3 size: 13 residues. The germline V gene has CDR1 SGDLS and CDR2 YYNGEE. With 0 bases removed from V and 4 bases from J, the gap between germline ends came to 5 bases. The CDR3 DNA is TGTGCCAGCAGCGTAGAGAGGTACAATGAGCAGTTCTTC. Its protein is CASSVERYNEQFF.

CDR3 sequence (DNA): TGCGCCAGCAGCTTGCTTAGCGGTGGGCAGTTCTTC. Encoded protein: CASSLLSGGQFF. J is TRBJ2-1 and V is TRBV5-1, with D perhaps TRBD2 (6 bases). CDR3 size: 12 residues. The ends were cut back, 1 base at V and 12 bases at J, with 11 bases in the middle. The germline CDR1 and CDR2 sequences are SGHRS and YFSETQ.

This chain links TRBV30 with TRBJ2-5, with TRBD1 as a possible D gene (5 bases). CDR3 length: 12 residues. V was cut by 5 bases and J by 0 bases, with 7 bases left in between. Germline V lookup: CDR1 GTSNPN, CDR2 SVGIG (reference sequence). CDR3 DNA: TGTGCCTGGGCCAGGGACCAAGAGACCCAGTACTTC. Translating gives CAWARDQETQYF.

This clone showed up just a few times. The V gene is TRBV5-1, the J gene TRBJ2-7; TRBD1 agrees at 11 bases. With 4 bases clipped from V and 3 bases from J, the junction kept 6 bases outside the gene matches. Germline assignment: CDR1 SGHRS and CDR2 YFSETQ. The CDR3 extends over 15 amino acids. The CDR3 sequence: CASSPGTGGVYEQYF. The CDR3 region has the DNA TGCGCCAGCAGCCCCGGGACAGGGGGTGTCTACGAGCAGTACTTC. Based on the CDR3 plus reference TRBV5-1 and TRBJ2-7, the full variable domain is KAGVTQTPRYLIKTRGQQVTLSCSPISGHRSVSWYQQTPGQGLQFLFEYFSETQRNKGNFPGRFSGRQFSNSRSEMNVSTLELGDSALYLCASSPGTGGVYEQYFGPGTRLTVT.

CDR3 nucleotides: TGCAGCGTTGGAACAGGGGGCGAGGACGAGCAGTACTTC. This sequence encodes CSVGTGGEDEQYF. The V call is TRBV29-1, the J call TRBJ2-7, with TRBD1 identical over 9 bases. J gave up 5 bases and V 4 bases, and 6 bases lay outside the gene matches. CDR3 length: 13 amino acids. CDR1 is SQVTM and CDR2 is ANQGSEA in the germline V gene.

This clone was recorded once. This CDR3 is CASSYAGGQPQHF. The CDR3 bases are TGTGCCAGCAGTTACGCGGGCGGTCAGCCCCAGCATTTT. The rearrangement uses TRBV6-6 and TRBJ1-5; D unclear. The germline V gene encodes CDR1 MNHNY and CDR2 SVGAGI (reference sequence). The CDR3 is 13 residues long. V lost 2 bases and J lost 6, with 8 bases in between.

The chain links TRBV20-1 to TRBJ2-2, with a weak D call TRBD1 (5 bases). V was pared by 3 bases and J by 5 bases, with 25 bases between. The CDR3 consists of 18 residues. Germline CDR1 DFQATT, CDR2 SNEGSKA (reference sequence). The CDR3 nucleotides read TGCAGTGCTAGTTGGGCAGGGAACCCCTCGTTAGTGACCGGGGAGCTGTTTTTT. This gives the protein CSASWAGNPSLVTGELFF.

The J gene is TRBJ1-2, the V gene TRBV7-9; 7 bases are a match to TRBD1. V was clipped by 5 bases and J by 4 bases; unmatched bases: 4. CDR3 length equals 13 residues. CDR1 SEHNR and CDR2 FQNEAQ come from the germline V gene (reference sequence). The CDR3 region has the DNA TGTGCCAGCAGCCGACAGGGCGGCTATGGCTACACCTTC. This encodes CASSRQGGYGYTF.

V usage is TRBV29-1 and J usage is TRBJ2-5, with TRBD1 matching over 10 bases. The length of the CDR3 is 14 residues. The V and J ends lost 7 bases and 2 bases, in that order; junction bases with no gene match: 7. Looked up from germline, CDR1 is SQVTM and CDR2 is ANQGSEA. The CDR3 DNA is TGCAGCGCCTTTCCGGGACAGGGGCAAGAGACCCAGTACTTC. Translation: CSAFPGQGQETQYF.

J is TRBJ2-1 and V is TRBV15; no firm D call. Germline V gives CDR1 LNHNV, CDR2 YYDKDF (reference sequence). Trimming took 1 base from V and 4 from J, leaving 11 bases between them. The CDR3 has 15 amino acids. CDR3: CATSRVEPSYNEQFF. For the CDR3, the DNA is TGTGCCACCAGCAGAGTAGAACCGAGTTACAATGAGCAGTTCTTC.

The chain joins TRBV2 to TRBJ1-2, with 8 bases fitting TRBD1. Germline V gene sequence: CDR1 SNHLY, CDR2 FYNNEI. This CDR3 spans 14 amino acids. Germline trimming cut 6 bases from V and 6 bases from J; bases unmatched to any gene: 9. CDR3 bases: TGTGCCAGCAGCCCCAGCAGGGGGCTAGATGGCTACACCTTC. It encodes CASSPSRGLDGYTF. The variable domain in full, completed from reference TRBV2 and TRBJ1-2, reads EPEVTQTPSHQVTQMGQEVILRCVPISNHLYFYWYRQILGQKVEFLVSFYNNEISEKSEIFDDQFSVERPDGSNFTLKIRSTKLEDSAMYFCASSPSRGLDGYTFGSGTRLTVV.

This rearrangement joins TRBV3-1 (or the pseudogene TRBV3-2) to TRBJ2-2; tentatively, D is TRBD2 (6 bases). The V gene lost 0 bases and the J gene lost 6 bases, with 11 bases spanning the gap. The germline V gene encodes CDR1 LGHDT and CDR2 YNNKEL (reference sequence). The CDR3 runs 15 residues. CDR3 region: CASSQEGLPSGELFF. CDR3 bases: TGTGCCAGCAGCCAAGAGGGACTCCCCTCCGGGGAGCTGTTTTTT.

The chain has TRBV6-2 or TRBV6-3 and TRBJ2-3; no firm D call. CDR3 length equals 11 residues. The germline V and J ends were trimmed by 6 bases and 5 bases, with 6 bases remaining between them. The germline CDR1 and CDR2 sequences are MNHEY and SVGEGT. The CDR3 bases are TGTGCCAGCAGCCGCGGAGATACGCAGTATTTT. Translated, it gives CASSRGDTQYF.

The genes are TRBV4-1 and TRBJ2-7; TRBD1 might be the D (5 bases). Trimming removed 1 base from V and 1 base from J, with 8 bases in between. This CDR3 spans 14 amino acids. From germline, CDR1 is MGHRA and CDR2 YSYEKL. CDR3 DNA: TGCGCCAGCAGCCAAGGGGGCAGGTCCTACGAGCAGTACTTC. Protein product: CASSQGGRSYEQYF.

The genes are TRBV10-3 and TRBJ2-2, with a tentative D call TRBD2 (6 bases). From germline, CDR1 is ENHRY and CDR2 SYGVKD. This CDR3 contains 16 residues. The ends were cut back, 6 bases at V and 3 bases at J, with 17 bases in the middle. In nucleotides, the CDR3 is TGTGCCATCAGCCGCCCGGTTGGAGGGGACACCGGGGAGCTGTTTTTT. Translating gives CAISRPVGGDTGELFF.

The gene calls are TRBV11-3 and TRBJ2-7, with a weak D call TRBD1 (5 bases). The CDR3 runs 13 residues. CDR1 and CDR2 (germline): SGHNT, YENEEA. V lost 0 bases and J 4 bases, leaving 7 bases between the germline ends. The CDR3 DNA reads TGTGCCAGCAGCTTAGACAGGGAATACGAGCAGTACTTC. Translation: CASSLDREYEQYF.

The rearrangement links TRBV6-5 to TRBJ1-2; D is unresolved. The CDR3 is made up of 14 amino acids. Deletions cut 2 bases from V and 6 bases from J, with 13 bases between. Per the germline V gene, CDR1 is MNHEY and CDR2 is SVGAGI. The CDR3 loop reads CASSYRSSTDGYTF. DNA for the CDR3: TGTGCCAGCAGTTACAGGTCGTCGACTGATGGCTACACCTTC.

V and J are TRBV3-1 (or the pseudogene TRBV3-2) and TRBJ2-1, with 9 bases matching TRBD1. Unmatched junction bases numbered 7, after V lost 0 bases and J lost 7 bases. This CDR3 contains 16 residues. The V gene's germline CDR1 is LGHDT and CDR2 YNNKEL (reference sequence). The CDR3 coding sequence is TGTGCCAGCAGCCAAGAAGGGACAGGGATTGTGAATGAGCAGTTCTTC. Its translation is CASSQEGTGIVNEQFF.

V gene TRBV4-2 combines with J gene TRBJ2-7; perhaps TRBD2 as D (5 bases). CDR1 is LGHNA, CDR2 YNFKEQ, per germline. This CDR3 has 15 residues. V was trimmed by 0 bases and J by 2 bases, leaving 11 bases between them. CDR3 residues: CASSQDLRETYEQYF. Written as DNA, the CDR3 is TGTGCCAGCAGCCAAGATCTCCGGGAAACCTACGAGCAGTACTTC.

The V gene is TRBV19, the J gene TRBJ1-5; D is undetermined. The CDR3 runs 17 residues. V was trimmed by 3 bases and J by 9 bases, leaving 24 bases between them. CDR1 and CDR2 from the germline V gene are LNHDA and SQIVND (reference sequence). The CDR3 DNA reads as TGTGCCAGTAGTATTCTGGAGGTTGGATGGAGTTCTACGCCCCAGCATTTT. Translation: CASSILEVGWSSTPQHF.